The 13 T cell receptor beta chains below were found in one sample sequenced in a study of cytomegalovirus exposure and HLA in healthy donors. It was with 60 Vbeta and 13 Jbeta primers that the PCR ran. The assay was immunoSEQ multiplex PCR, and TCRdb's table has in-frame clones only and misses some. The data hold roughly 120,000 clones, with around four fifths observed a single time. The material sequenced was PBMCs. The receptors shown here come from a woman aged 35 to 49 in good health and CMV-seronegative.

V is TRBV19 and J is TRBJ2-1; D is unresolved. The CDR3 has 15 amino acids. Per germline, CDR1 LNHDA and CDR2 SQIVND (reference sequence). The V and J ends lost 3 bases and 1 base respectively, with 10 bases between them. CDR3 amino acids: CASSIRSTSYNEQFF. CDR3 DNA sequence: TGTGCCAGTAGTATTCGTTCGACATCCTACAATGAGCAGTTCTTC.

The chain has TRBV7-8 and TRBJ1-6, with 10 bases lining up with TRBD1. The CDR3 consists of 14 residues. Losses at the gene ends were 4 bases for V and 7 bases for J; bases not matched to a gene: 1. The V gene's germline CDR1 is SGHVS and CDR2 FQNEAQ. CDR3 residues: CASSSDRGNSPLHF. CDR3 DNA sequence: TGTGCCAGCAGCTCGGACAGGGGGAATTCACCCCTCCACTTT.

CDR3 loop: CASSQDHHGDTQYF. The DNA for the CDR3 is TGCGCCAGCAGCCAAGACCATCACGGAGATACGCAGTATTTT. V usage is TRBV4-3 and J usage is TRBJ2-3; no clear D gene. Trimming removed 0 bases from V and 5 bases from J, with 9 bases in between. CDR3 length: 14 residues. Germline V gives CDR1 LGHNA, CDR2 YSLEER.

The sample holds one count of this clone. The CDR3 region has the DNA TGCGCCAGCTCAGGTGGGACCGGGACTAGCGGCACAGATACGCAGTATTTT. Protein: CASSGGTGTSGTDTQYF. The chain employs TRBV5-1 and TRBJ2-3; 10 bases match TRBD2. J lost 1 base, V lost 7 bases, and 12 bases had no gene match. From germline, CDR1 is SGHRS and CDR2 YFSETQ. The CDR3 spans 17 residues.

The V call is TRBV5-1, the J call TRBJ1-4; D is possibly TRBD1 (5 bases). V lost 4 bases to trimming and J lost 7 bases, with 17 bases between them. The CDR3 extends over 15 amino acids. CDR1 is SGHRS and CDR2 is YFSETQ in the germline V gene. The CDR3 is CASSRQGDLVEKLFF. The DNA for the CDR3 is TGCGCCAGCAGCAGACAAGGGGACTTGGTTGAAAAACTGTTTTTT.

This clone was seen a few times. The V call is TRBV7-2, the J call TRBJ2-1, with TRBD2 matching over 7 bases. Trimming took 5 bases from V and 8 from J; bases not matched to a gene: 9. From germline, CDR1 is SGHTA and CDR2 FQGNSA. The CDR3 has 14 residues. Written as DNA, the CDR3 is TGTGCCAGCAGCCCCGGACTAGTTGTCGATGAGCAGTTCTTC. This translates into CASSPGLVVDEQFF.

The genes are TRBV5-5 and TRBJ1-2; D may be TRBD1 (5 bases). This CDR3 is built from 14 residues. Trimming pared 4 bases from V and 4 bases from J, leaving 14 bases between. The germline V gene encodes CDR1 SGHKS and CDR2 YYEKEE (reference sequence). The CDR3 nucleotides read TGTGCCAGCAGCCCGACCCAGGGCCCCTATGGCTACACCTTC. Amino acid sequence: CASSPTQGPYGYTF.

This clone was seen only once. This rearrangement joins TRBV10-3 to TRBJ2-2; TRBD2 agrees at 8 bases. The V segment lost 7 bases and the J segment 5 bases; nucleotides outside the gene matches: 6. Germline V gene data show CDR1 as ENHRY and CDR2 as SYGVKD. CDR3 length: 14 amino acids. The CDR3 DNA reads TGTGCCATCATGGATAGCGGGAAGACCGGGGAGCTGTTTTTT. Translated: CAIMDSGKTGELFF.

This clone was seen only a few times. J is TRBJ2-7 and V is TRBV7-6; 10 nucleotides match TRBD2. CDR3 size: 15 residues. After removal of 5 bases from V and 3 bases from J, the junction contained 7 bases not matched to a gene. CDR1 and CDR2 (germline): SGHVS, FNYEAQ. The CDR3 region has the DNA TGTGCCAGCAGCCCTAGGGGGACTAGCGACTACGAGCAGTACTTC. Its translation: CASSPRGTSDYEQYF.

CDR3 coding DNA: TGTGCCAGCGGACACCGCTATGGCTACACCTTC. Its translation: CASGHRYGYTF. J is TRBJ1-2 and V is TRBV2; D perhaps matches TRBD1 (5 bases). The V gene's germline CDR1 is SNHLY and CDR2 FYNNEI. Trimming took 8 bases from V and 4 from J, leaving 8 bases between them. The CDR3 totals 11 residues.

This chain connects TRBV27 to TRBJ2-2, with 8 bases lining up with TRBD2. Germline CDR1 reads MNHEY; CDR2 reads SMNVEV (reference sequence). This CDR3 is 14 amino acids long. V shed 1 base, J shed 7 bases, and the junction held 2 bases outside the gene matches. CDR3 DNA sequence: TGTGCCAGCAGTTTATTCCGGGGGGGCGGGGAGCTGTTTTTT. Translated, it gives CASSLFRGGGELFF.

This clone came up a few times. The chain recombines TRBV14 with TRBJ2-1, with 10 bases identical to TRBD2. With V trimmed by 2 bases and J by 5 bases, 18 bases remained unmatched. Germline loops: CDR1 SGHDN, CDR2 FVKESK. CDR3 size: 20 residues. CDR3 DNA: TGTGCCAGCAGCCAACTGGCCTCGGGACTAGCGTTACGGGGTGACAATGAGCAGTTCTTC. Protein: CASSQLASGLALRGDNEQFF.

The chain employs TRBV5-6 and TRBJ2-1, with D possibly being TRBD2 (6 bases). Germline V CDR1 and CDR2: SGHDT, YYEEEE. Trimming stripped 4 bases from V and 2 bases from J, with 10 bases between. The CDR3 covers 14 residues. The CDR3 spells CASSLTRTYNEQFF. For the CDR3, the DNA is TGTGCCAGCAGCCTGACTAGGACCTACAATGAGCAGTTCTTC.